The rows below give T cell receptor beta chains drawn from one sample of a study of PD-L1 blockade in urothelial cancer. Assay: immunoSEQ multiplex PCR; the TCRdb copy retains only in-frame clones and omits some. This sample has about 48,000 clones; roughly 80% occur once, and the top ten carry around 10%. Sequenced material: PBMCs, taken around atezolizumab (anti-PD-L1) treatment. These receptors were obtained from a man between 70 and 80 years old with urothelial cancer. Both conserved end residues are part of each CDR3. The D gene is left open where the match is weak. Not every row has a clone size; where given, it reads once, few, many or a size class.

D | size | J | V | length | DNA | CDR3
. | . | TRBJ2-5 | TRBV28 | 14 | TGTGCCAGCAGTTTGATGGGCCACCGGGAGACCCAGTACTTC | CASSLMGHRETQYF
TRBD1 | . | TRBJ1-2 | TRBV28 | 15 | TGTGCCAGCAGCCGGGACAGGGGCTCTAACTATGGCTACACCTTC | CASSRDRGSNYGYTF
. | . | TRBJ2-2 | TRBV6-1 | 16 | TGTGCCAGCAGTGAAAGGGATGGCAGGGATACCGGGGAGCTGTTTTTT | CASSERDGRDTGELFF
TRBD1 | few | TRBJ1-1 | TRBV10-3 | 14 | TGTGCCATCAGTGTTACGGACAGGGGCACTGAAGCTTTCTTT | CAISVTDRGTEAFF
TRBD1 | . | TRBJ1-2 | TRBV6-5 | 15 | TGTGCCAGCAGCGATTCGGGACAGGGGAACTATGGCTACACCTTC | CASSDSGQGNYGYTF
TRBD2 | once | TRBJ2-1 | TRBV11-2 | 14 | TGTGCCAGCAGCTTAGATCCCGGGGGGAATGAGCAGTTCTTC | CASSLDPGGNEQFF
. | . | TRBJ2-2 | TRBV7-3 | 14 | TGTGCCAGCAGCCCTAGACCTAACACCGGGGAGCTGTTTTTT | CASSPRPNTGELFF
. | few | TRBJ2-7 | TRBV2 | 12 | TGTGCCAGCAGTTACTATCCAGTCGAGCAGTACTTC | CASSYYPVEQYF
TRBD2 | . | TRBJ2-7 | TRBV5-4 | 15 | TGTGCCAGCAGCTTGGGAGGGACTAGCGGCTACGAGCAGTACTTC | CASSLGGTSGYEQYF
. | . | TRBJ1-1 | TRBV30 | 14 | TGTGCCTGGAGTTACTACTCGGGGGACACTGAAGCTTTCTTT | CAWSYYSGDTEAFF
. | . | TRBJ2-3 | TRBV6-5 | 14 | TGTGCCAGCAGTTCTACCTTCGGGACAGATACGCAGTATTTT | CASSSTFGTDTQYF
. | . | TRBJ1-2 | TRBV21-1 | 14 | TGTGCCAGCAGCAAAGCGATAAGGGGGCCCGGCTACACCTTC | CASSKAIRGPGYTF
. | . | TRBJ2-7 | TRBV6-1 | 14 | TGTGCCAGCAGTGAAGTTATCCGTCGCTACGAGCAGTACTTC | CASSEVIRRYEQYF
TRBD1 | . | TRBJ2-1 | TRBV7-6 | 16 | TGTGCCAGCAGCTCCCCCCCCGGGACAGGGTACAATGAGCAGTTCTTC | CASSSPPGTGYNEQFF
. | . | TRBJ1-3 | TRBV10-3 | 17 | TGTGCCATCAGTGAGTCGACAGAATTTTTTTCTGGAAACACCATATATTTT | CAISESTEFFSGNTIYF
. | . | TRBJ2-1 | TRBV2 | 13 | TGTGCCAGCAGCCCAGACAGGTTAATTGAGCAGTTCTTC | CASSPDRLIEQFF
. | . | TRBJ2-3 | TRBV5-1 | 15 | TGCGCCAGCAGCTTATCCGGCGGAAACACAGATACGCAGTATTTT | CASSLSGGNTDTQYF
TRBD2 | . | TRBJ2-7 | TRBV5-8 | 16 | TGTGCCAGCAGCCATTTATTTGGGCGGGGGGGCAACGAGCAGTACTTC | CASSHLFGRGGNEQYF
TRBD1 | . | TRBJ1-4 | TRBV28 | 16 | TGTGCCAGCAGTGCCCGGGACAGAGCAACTAATGAAAAACTGTTTTTT | CASSARDRATNEKLFF
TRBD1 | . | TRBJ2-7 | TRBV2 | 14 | TGTGCCAGCAGTGCCGGGACAGGGGGCTACGAGCAGTACTTC | CASSAGTGGYEQYF
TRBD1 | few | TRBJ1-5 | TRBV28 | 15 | TGTGCCAGCAGCCCTGGACAGGGGATCCATCAGCCCCAGCATTTT | CASSPGQGIHQPQHF
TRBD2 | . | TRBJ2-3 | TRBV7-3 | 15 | TGTGCCAGCAGCCTACTAGCGGGAGGGATTGATACGCAGTATTTT | CASSLLAGGIDTQYF
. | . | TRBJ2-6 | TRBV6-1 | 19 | TGTGCCAGCAGTGAAGCTGGGTATGTTACAGGGATCGGGGCCAACGTCCTGACTTTC | CASSEAGYVTGIGANVLTF
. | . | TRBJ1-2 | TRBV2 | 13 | TGTGCCAGCAGTGGACAGTCAGGGGATGGCTACACCTTC | CASSGQSGDGYTF
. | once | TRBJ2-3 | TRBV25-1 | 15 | TGTGCCAGCAGTGGCCGTGGGGGGAGTGGAGATACGCAGTATTTT | CASSGRGGSGDTQYF
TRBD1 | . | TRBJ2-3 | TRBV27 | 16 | TGTGCCAGCAGCAGAGGGACAGCCACAGACACAGATACGCAGTATTTT | CASSRGTATDTDTQYF